A selection of T cell receptor beta chains follows, all from one sample in a study of long-term antiretroviral therapy in people with HIV. Clones were read by immunoSEQ multiplex PCR, and TCRdb kept only the in-frame ones, dropping some. The data show some 24,000 clones, around 84% seen once. The input for sequencing was unsorted PBMCs, taken 4.4 years after starting antiretroviral therapy. The source of these receptors is a man younger than 45 with HIV. CDR3s include the opening cysteine and the closing phenylalanine or tryptophan. D genes are given only for firm matches. Size values are once, few and many counts, or a class for expanded clones, and some rows have none.

D gene | J gene | clone size | V gene | CDR3 protein | CDR3 DNA
- | TRBJ2-7 | - | TRBV14 | CASSQGQGFSYEQYF | TGTGCCAGCAGCCAAGGGCAGGGGTTTTCCTACGAGCAGTACTTC
- | TRBJ2-7 | few | TRBV7-9 | CASKGPIGEQYF | TGTGCCAGCAAGGGACCCATCGGCGAGCAGTACTTC
- | TRBJ1-2 | - | TRBV28 | CASSLPTGLGYGYTF | TGTGCCAGCAGTTTACCCACAGGGTTGGGCTATGGCTACACCTTC
TRBD1 | TRBJ1-4 | - | TRBV18 | CASSRDRGGSEKLFF | TGTGCCAGCTCACGCGACAGGGGAGGGAGTGAAAAACTGTTTTTT
TRBD2 | TRBJ2-1 | - | TRBV27 | CASTSRREWTSGEQFF | TGTGCCAGCACCTCGAGGAGGGAGTGGACTAGCGGGGAGCAGTTCTTC
- | TRBJ2-5 | - | TRBV19 | CASSGGTEEETQYF | TGTGCCAGTAGTGGCGGGACAGAAGAAGAGACCCAGTACTTC
TRBD1 | TRBJ2-7 | few | TRBV19 | CASSIVGTAYEQYF | TGTGCCAGTAGTATAGTGGGGACAGCGTACGAGCAGTACTTC
TRBD2 | TRBJ2-5 | - | TRBV19 | CASSDGLAGGQETQYF | TGTGCCAGTAGTGACGGACTAGCGGGAGGGCAAGAGACCCAGTACTTC
- | TRBJ1-5 | - | TRBV2 | CASSYGGLNQPQHF | TGTGCCAGCAGCTACGGGGGGCTCAATCAGCCCCAGCATTTT
- | TRBJ2-7 | - | TRBV11-2 | CASSQKTEKAHEQYF | TGTGCCAGCAGCCAAAAGACAGAGAAGGCACACGAGCAGTACTTC
TRBD1 | TRBJ2-7 | once | TRBV27 | CASSFSGQPSYEQYF | TGTGCCAGCAGTTTTTCGGGACAGCCCTCCTACGAGCAGTACTTC
TRBD1 | TRBJ2-7 | few | TRBV27 | CASRTSGTGSYEQYF | TGTGCCAGCCGGACCTCCGGGACAGGGTCCTACGAGCAGTACTTC
- | TRBJ2-2 | - | TRBV6-5 | CASSYSKAGELFF | TGTGCCAGCAGTTACTCGAAAGCCGGGGAGCTGTTTTTT
- | TRBJ1-2 | - | TRBV5-6 | CASSQVRADGYTF | TGTGCCAGCAGCCAGGTCAGGGCCGATGGCTACACCTTC
- | TRBJ1-1 | few | TRBV18 | CASSQQRTEAFF | TGTGCCAGCTCACAACAGCGCACTGAAGCTTTCTTT
- | TRBJ1-1 | - | TRBV10-1 | CASSESTGKPEAFF | TGCGCCAGCAGTGAGTCTACAGGGAAGCCTGAAGCTTTCTTT
TRBD1 | TRBJ1-2 | - | TRBV7-2 | CASSRTGIVSNYGYTF | TGTGCCAGCAGCCGGACAGGGATCGTTAGTAACTATGGCTACACCTTC
- | TRBJ1-5 | - | TRBV6-5 | CASSYSAGIGQPQHF | TGTGCCAGCAGTTACTCGGCAGGGATCGGACAGCCCCAGCATTTT
- | TRBJ2-7 | - | TRBV28 | CASSYQGYEQYF | TGTGCCAGCAGCTACCAGGGATACGAGCAGTACTTC
- | TRBJ2-1 | - | TRBV7-2 | CASSPNSQANNEQFF | TGTGCCAGCAGTCCTAACTCCCAAGCGAACAATGAGCAGTTCTTC
- | TRBJ2-5 | - | TRBV9 | CASSVDGGDQETQYF | TGTGCCAGCAGCGTAGACGGGGGCGACCAAGAGACCCAGTACTTC
- | TRBJ1-2 | once | TRBV4-3 | CASSQEGTYGYTF | TGCGCCAGCAGCCAAGAAGGAACCTATGGCTACACCTTC
- | TRBJ1-1 | - | TRBV2 | CASSAWTAVSSEAFF | TGTGCCAGCAGTGCGTGGACGGCGGTCTCTTCAGAAGCTTTCTTT
TRBD2 | TRBJ2-7 | - | TRBV20-1 | CSAGLAYEQYF | TGCAGTGCTGGACTAGCATATGAGCAGTACTTC
TRBD2 | TRBJ2-2 | - | TRBV4-1 | CASSQEGTSGLRGGELFF | TGCGCCAGCAGCCAAGAGGGGACTAGCGGCCTGCGTGGCGGGGAGCTGTTTTTT
TRBD2 | TRBJ2-3 | - | TRBV7-7 | CASSLGAGGSDTQYF | TGTGCCAGCAGCTTAGGAGCGGGGGGCTCAGATACGCAGTATTTT
- | TRBJ1-2 | - | TRBV6-4 | CASSDGGSNYGYTF | TGTGCCAGCAGTGATGGGGGGTCGAACTATGGCTACACCTTC
- | TRBJ2-1 | - | TRBV27 | CASSLSWGTNEQFF | TGTGCCAGCAGTTTAAGCTGGGGGACGAACGAGCAGTTCTTC
- | TRBJ1-2 | few | TRBV9 | CASSALSRDTNYGYTF | TGTGCCAGCAGCGCACTGAGCAGGGATACTAACTATGGCTACACCTTC
- | TRBJ2-7 | - | TRBV18 | CASSPTYAYEQYF | TGTGCCAGCTCACCCACCTACGCCTACGAGCAGTACTTC
- | TRBJ2-1 | - | TRBV19 | CASRWRASPYNEQFF | TGTGCCAGTAGGTGGAGAGCCAGTCCCTACAATGAGCAGTTCTTC
TRBD1 | TRBJ2-7 | - | TRBV2 | CASRGTGGYEQYF | TGTGCCAGTCGCGGGACAGGGGGCTACGAGCAGTACTTC
- | TRBJ2-7 | - | TRBV12-5 | CASGLVRGGGASTYEQYF | TGTGCTAGTGGTTTGGTACGCGGAGGCGGCGCGTCTACCTACGAGCAGTACTTC